The 2 T cell receptor beta chains listed next were all sequenced from one sample in a study of technical replicates of blood from four donors (dated by TCRdb to about 2017). Library preparation was by the immunoSEQ multiplex PCR assay. The table was pulled from immuneACCESS by TCRdb, which kept in-frame rearrangements only. Such tables lose some clones; where checked, under half of the loss comes from unresolved V genes, and the rest has no known cause. For this sample there are some 80,000 clones; about 96% appear just once. Clones ranked in the top ten supply 0.3% to 0.35% of the sample. The sequenced sample consisted of T cells isolated from PBMCs. These receptors came from a human donor in good health.

The CDR3, as DNA: TGCGCCAGCAGCCCGGGACAGGGGGTCTACGAGCAGTACTTC. Amino acids: CASSPGQGVYEQYF. The chain combines TRBV4-3 with TRBJ2-7; the match to TRBD1 covers 11 bases. The V and J ends lost 4 bases and 3 bases, in that order; junction bases with no gene match: 2. This CDR3 comprises 14 residues. CDR1 and CDR2 from the germline V gene are LGHNA and YSLEER.

The chain joins TRBV7-2 to TRBJ2-7, with 9 bases identical to TRBD1. CDR1 and CDR2 (germline): SGHTA, FQGNSA. This CDR3 comprises 15 residues. Unmatched junction bases numbered 10, after V lost 5 bases and J lost 5 bases. The CDR3 loop is CASSQNLDRGHEQYF. CDR3 DNA sequence: TGTGCCAGCAGCCAAAACCTGGACAGGGGCCACGAGCAGTACTTC.